The 24 T cell receptor beta chains presented below share a single source sample, sequenced in a study of blood T cell repertoires in COVID-19. Profiled with immunoSEQ multiplex PCR; TCRdb holds only in-frame clones, not every one. This sample carries some 160,000 clones, 80% of them seen once, and the ten largest clones take 5% to 8.5%. Sequencing was performed on peripheral blood. The receptors were sampled from a man between 65 and 85 years old with active or convalescent COVID-19.

The chain combines TRBV6-5 with TRBJ1-5; no reliable D call. V lost 4 bases and J 6 bases, leaving 10 bases between the germline ends. Looked up from germline, CDR1 is MNHEY and CDR2 is SVGAGI. The CDR3 loop spans 13 amino acids. The CDR3 sequence: CASSWRESQPQHF. CDR3 coding DNA: TGTGCCAGCAGTTGGAGGGAATCTCAGCCCCAGCATTTT.

This chain links TRBV27 with TRBJ2-7; 8 bases fit TRBD1. CDR3 length: 17 residues. V was pared by 5 bases and J by 0 bases, with 12 bases of the junction left unmatched. CDR1 is MNHEY and CDR2 is SMNVEV in the germline V gene (reference sequence). In DNA, the CDR3 is TGTGCCAGCAGTCGTGGACAGGGAGCCTCTAGCTCCTACGAGCAGTACTTC. Translating gives CASSRGQGASSSYEQYF.

Concerning this clone itself: Other DNA sequences in this specimen translate into the identical CDR3. The chain combines TRBV6-5 with TRBJ1-2, with D possibly matching TRBD1 (6 bases). Germline-derived CDR1 and CDR2 are MNHEY and SVGAGI. Trimming took 5 bases from V and 8 from J, leaving 15 bases between them. The CDR3 runs to 13 residues. The CDR3 region has the DNA TGTGCCAGCAGTCCCCCCGGGGGGCACGGCTACACCTTC. Translated, it gives CASSPPGGHGYTF.

The rearrangement joins TRBV19 to TRBJ1-1; no firm D call. Germline V gene lookup returns CDR1 LNHDA and CDR2 SQIVND (reference sequence). The CDR3 length is 13 residues. Trimming removed 0 bases from V and 6 bases from J, with 8 bases in between. CDR3 region: CASSIEHPAEAFF. The CDR3 DNA reads as TGTGCCAGTAGTATAGAGCATCCGGCTGAAGCTTTCTTT.

This clone appeared a single time. This chain connects TRBV10-3 to TRBJ2-7, with TRBD2 identical over 8 bases. Germline CDR1 reads ENHRY; CDR2 reads SYGVKD. The junction had 3 bases not matched to a gene; V was cut back by 7 bases and J by 4 bases. The CDR3 covers 12 residues. For the CDR3, the DNA is TGTGCCATCAACCCGGGAGGGTACGAGCAGTACTTC. It translates to CAINPGGYEQYF.

The genes are TRBV7-9 and TRBJ1-5, with D hard to call. The CDR3 totals 14 residues. Trimming left V 1 base short and J 1 base short, with 5 bases between. CDR1 SEHNR and CDR2 FQNEAQ come from the germline V gene (reference sequence). The CDR3 reads CASSLGHSNQPQHF. CDR3 DNA: TGTGCCAGCAGCTTAGGGCACAGCAATCAGCCCCAGCATTTT.

This clone was detected only a few times. The rearrangement joins TRBV4-3 to TRBJ1-3; no definite D call. The length of the CDR3 is 15 residues. Germline lookup yields CDR1 LGHNA and CDR2 YSLEER. V was clipped by 0 bases and J by 0 bases, with 6 bases between them. The CDR3 DNA sequence: TGCGCCAGCAGCCAAGAGGGGAGCTCTGGAAACACCATATATTTT. Its translation is CASSQEGSSGNTIYF.

V gene TRBV15 combines with J gene TRBJ1-6, with D possibly TRBD1 on 5 matching bases. This CDR3 is 15 amino acids long. V lost 2 bases and J lost 8, with 13 bases in between. CDR1 is LNHNV, CDR2 YYDKDF, per germline (reference sequence). CDR3 nucleotides: TGTGCCACCAGCAGATCGGACATAACGGATTCACCCCTCCACTTT. Translating gives CATSRSDITDSPLHF.

The rearrangement joins TRBV7-2 to TRBJ2-3, with 11 bases lining up with TRBD2. The CDR3 sequence is 19 residues long. Germline lookup yields CDR1 SGHTA and CDR2 FQGNSA. With 4 bases clipped from V and 5 bases from J, the junction kept 17 bases outside the gene matches. CDR3: CASSSLGLLAGGSGDTQYF. CDR3 coding DNA: TGTGCCAGCAGCTCACTCGGACTATTAGCGGGAGGGAGCGGAGATACGCAGTATTTT.

The gene calls are TRBV7-9 and TRBJ1-1; tentatively, D is TRBD1 (5 bases). There are 14 residues in the CDR3. Trimming pared 8 bases from V and 4 bases from J, leaving 17 bases between. Germline lookup yields CDR1 SEHNR and CDR2 FQNEAQ (reference sequence). In DNA, the CDR3 is TGTGCCAGCGTGTCGGAAGGGCAGGGCACTGAAGCTTTCTTT. Translated, it gives CASVSEGQGTEAFF.

The rearrangement links TRBV7-9 to TRBJ2-5; 14 nucleotides align to TRBD2. The junction had 16 bases not matched to a gene; V was cut back by 5 bases and J by 5 bases. Germline assignment: CDR1 SEHNR and CDR2 FQNEAQ (reference sequence). The CDR3 runs to 19 residues. The CDR3 sequence is CASSPGLAGDFWEGETQYF. The CDR3 DNA is TGTGCCAGCAGCCCGGGACTAGCGGGAGATTTTTGGGAGGGCGAGACCCAGTACTTC.

V is TRBV11-3 and J is TRBJ2-2; D might be TRBD1 (5 bases). The CDR3 runs to 16 residues. With 3 bases removed from V and 2 bases from J, the gap between germline ends came to 13 bases. From germline, CDR1 is SGHNT and CDR2 YENEEA. DNA for the CDR3: TGTGCCAGCAGCTTTCAGGGCTCCTCCAACACCGGGGAGCTGTTTTTT. Its protein is CASSFQGSSNTGELFF.

V gene TRBV21-1 combines with J gene TRBJ2-7; the DNA was not compared with TRBD1, the D call given in the table. TRBV21-1 is flagged as a pseudogene. The CDR3 is 14 residues long. The CDR3: CASSNRDIPYEQYF. DNA of the CDR3: TGTGCCAGCAGCAACCGGGACATTCCCTACGAGCAGTACTTC.

The chain combines TRBV4-1 with TRBJ2-5; perhaps TRBD2 as D (5 bases). Germline-derived CDR1 and CDR2 are MGHRA and YSYEKL. Trimming removed 2 bases from V and 5 bases from J, with 9 bases in between. The CDR3 runs to 13 residues. For the CDR3, the DNA is TGCGCCAGCAGCCAATTTGAGCGGGAGACCCAGTACTTC. Translating it yields CASSQFERETQYF.

The chain links TRBV20-1 to TRBJ1-1; no firm D call. Germline assignment: CDR1 DFQATT and CDR2 SNEGSKA (reference sequence). Trimming pared 3 bases from V and 8 bases from J, leaving 10 bases between. The CDR3 has 11 residues. CDR3 sequence reads: CSASLLAEAFF. In nucleotides, the CDR3 is TGCAGTGCTAGCCTCCTGGCAGAAGCTTTCTTT.

The genes are TRBV24-1 and TRBJ2-3; tentative D call: TRBD2 (5 bases). V was pared by 5 bases and J by 0 bases, with 35 bases between. The CDR3 runs to 23 residues. Germline V gene sequence: CDR1 KGHDR, CDR2 SFDVKD. Written as DNA, the CDR3 is TGTGCCACCAGTGCCCCCCTTGTGACGGGTGACGCTCCCCCTGAGGGTAGCACAGATACGCAGTATTTT. Amino acids: CATSAPLVTGDAPPEGSTDTQYF.

The J gene is TRBJ2-5, the V gene TRBV3-1 (or the pseudogene TRBV3-2), with 11 bases lining up with TRBD2. The CDR3 consists of 15 residues. V shed 6 bases, J shed 1 base, and the junction held 4 bases outside the gene matches. CDR1 LGHDT and CDR2 YNNKEL come from the germline V gene (reference sequence). CDR3 residues: CASRAGLAVQETQYF. CDR3 bases: TGTGCCAGCAGAGCGGGACTAGCGGTCCAAGAGACCCAGTACTTC.

This clone has more than one count but fewer than ten. The chain couples TRBV5-1 to TRBJ2-2; 13 positions match TRBD2. Germline lookup yields CDR1 SGHRS and CDR2 YFSETQ. This CDR3 has 17 amino acids. Unmatched junction bases numbered 7, after V lost 2 bases and J lost 6 bases. In DNA, the CDR3 is TGCGCCAGCAGCTTCGCCCAACTAGCGGGAGGGTCCGGGGAGCTGTTTTTT. This translates into CASSFAQLAGGSGELFF.

V usage is TRBV5-1 and J usage is TRBJ1-2; TRBD1 aligns across 9 bases. CDR3 length equals 13 residues. V was clipped by 4 bases and J by 10 bases; unmatched bases: 8. Per germline, CDR1 SGHRS and CDR2 YFSETQ. The DNA for the CDR3 is TGCGCCAGCAGCAGCCGGGACAGGGCTGTCTACACCTTC. Its translation is CASSSRDRAVYTF.

The gene calls are TRBV9 and TRBJ2-2, with TRBD2 as a possible D gene (6 bases). The V and J ends lost 0 bases and 4 bases respectively, with 13 bases between them. Germline V CDR1 and CDR2: SGDLS, YYNGEE. The CDR3 loop spans 16 amino acids. DNA for the CDR3: TGTGCCAGCAGCGTAGACCAGGGACTCATCACCGGGGAGCTGTTTTTT. Protein sequence: CASSVDQGLITGELFF.

The chain is built from TRBV6-2 or TRBV6-3 and TRBJ1-4, with no clear D. CDR1 is MNHEY and CDR2 is SVGEGT in the germline V gene. The length of the CDR3 is 14 residues. The ends were cut back, 6 bases at V and 7 bases at J, with 15 bases in the middle. The CDR3 protein is CASSFPGMTEKLFF. Here the CDR3 DNA reads TGTGCCAGCAGCTTCCCGGGGATGACTGAAAAACTGTTTTTT.

This clone occurred a few times. This chain connects TRBV11-3 to TRBJ2-1; 8 nucleotides match TRBD2. CDR1 SGHNT and CDR2 YENEEA come from the germline V gene. This CDR3 comprises 14 residues. The V gene end was trimmed by 1 base and the J gene end by 8 bases; junction bases not matched to a gene: 4. The CDR3: CASSLVSGGHEQFF. Written as DNA, the CDR3 is TGTGCCAGCAGCTTAGTCTCGGGAGGGCATGAGCAGTTCTTC.

This chain joins TRBV3-1 (or the pseudogene TRBV3-2) and TRBJ1-1; no clear D. The CDR3 sequence is 12 residues long. Per the germline V gene, CDR1 is LGHDT and CDR2 is YNNKEL (reference sequence). V was cut by 1 base and J by 7 bases, with 7 bases left in between. In DNA, the CDR3 is TGTGCCAGCAGCCAAGCAGCGGGTGAAGCTTTCTTT. Residues: CASSQAAGEAFF.

This rearrangement joins TRBV5-1 to TRBJ2-2, with D possibly being TRBD1 (6 bases). V shed 0 bases and J shed 3 bases, with 12 bases lying between them. Looked up from germline, CDR1 is SGHRS and CDR2 is YFSETQ. This CDR3 is 16 amino acids long. The CDR3 protein is CASSLAQGSDTGELFF. In DNA, the CDR3 is TGCGCCAGCAGCTTGGCCCAGGGGTCGGACACCGGGGAGCTGTTTTTT.